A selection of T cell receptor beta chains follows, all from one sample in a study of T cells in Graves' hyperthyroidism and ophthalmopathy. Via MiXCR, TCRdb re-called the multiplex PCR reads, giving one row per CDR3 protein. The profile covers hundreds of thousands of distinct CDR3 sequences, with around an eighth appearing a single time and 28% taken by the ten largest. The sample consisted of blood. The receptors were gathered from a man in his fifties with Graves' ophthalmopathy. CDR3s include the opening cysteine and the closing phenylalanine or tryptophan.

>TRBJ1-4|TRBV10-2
CASRPGTANEKLFF
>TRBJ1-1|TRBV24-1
CATKGFPRDGKNTEAFF
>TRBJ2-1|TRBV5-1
CASSLRVGSEQFF
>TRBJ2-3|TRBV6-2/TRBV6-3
CASRALAGRDTQYF
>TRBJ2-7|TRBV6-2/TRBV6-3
CASSYVAETSEQYF
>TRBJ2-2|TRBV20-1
CSARDHSILGTGELFF
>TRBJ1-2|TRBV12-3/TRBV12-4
CASSLGGQSYGYTF
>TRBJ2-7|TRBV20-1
CSATWDSTEQYF
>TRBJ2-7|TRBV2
CANRRTQASYEQYF
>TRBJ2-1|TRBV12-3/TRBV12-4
CASSLGDNRRGEQFF
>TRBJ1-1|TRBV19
CATRDRMNTEAFF
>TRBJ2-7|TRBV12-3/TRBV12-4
CASRLGGYEQYF
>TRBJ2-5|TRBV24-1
CATSDTGQGPLQETQYF
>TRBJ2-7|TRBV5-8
CASSPAGQGDNEQYF
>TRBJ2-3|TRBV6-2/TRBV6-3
CASTYKRTSGKRDTQYF
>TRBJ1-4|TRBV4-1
CASSQGDRESYEKLFF
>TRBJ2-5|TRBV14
CASSQDLLTSGVQETQYF
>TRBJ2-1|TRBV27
CASSLSSPSYNEQFF
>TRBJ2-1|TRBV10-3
CAIKIGSSGNEQFF
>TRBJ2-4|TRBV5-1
CASSLDGGNAKNIQYF
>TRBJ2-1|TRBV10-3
CAISVLDNEQFF
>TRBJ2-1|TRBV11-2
CASSPRTSSYNEQFF
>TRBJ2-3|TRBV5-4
CASIPRDRGGTQYF